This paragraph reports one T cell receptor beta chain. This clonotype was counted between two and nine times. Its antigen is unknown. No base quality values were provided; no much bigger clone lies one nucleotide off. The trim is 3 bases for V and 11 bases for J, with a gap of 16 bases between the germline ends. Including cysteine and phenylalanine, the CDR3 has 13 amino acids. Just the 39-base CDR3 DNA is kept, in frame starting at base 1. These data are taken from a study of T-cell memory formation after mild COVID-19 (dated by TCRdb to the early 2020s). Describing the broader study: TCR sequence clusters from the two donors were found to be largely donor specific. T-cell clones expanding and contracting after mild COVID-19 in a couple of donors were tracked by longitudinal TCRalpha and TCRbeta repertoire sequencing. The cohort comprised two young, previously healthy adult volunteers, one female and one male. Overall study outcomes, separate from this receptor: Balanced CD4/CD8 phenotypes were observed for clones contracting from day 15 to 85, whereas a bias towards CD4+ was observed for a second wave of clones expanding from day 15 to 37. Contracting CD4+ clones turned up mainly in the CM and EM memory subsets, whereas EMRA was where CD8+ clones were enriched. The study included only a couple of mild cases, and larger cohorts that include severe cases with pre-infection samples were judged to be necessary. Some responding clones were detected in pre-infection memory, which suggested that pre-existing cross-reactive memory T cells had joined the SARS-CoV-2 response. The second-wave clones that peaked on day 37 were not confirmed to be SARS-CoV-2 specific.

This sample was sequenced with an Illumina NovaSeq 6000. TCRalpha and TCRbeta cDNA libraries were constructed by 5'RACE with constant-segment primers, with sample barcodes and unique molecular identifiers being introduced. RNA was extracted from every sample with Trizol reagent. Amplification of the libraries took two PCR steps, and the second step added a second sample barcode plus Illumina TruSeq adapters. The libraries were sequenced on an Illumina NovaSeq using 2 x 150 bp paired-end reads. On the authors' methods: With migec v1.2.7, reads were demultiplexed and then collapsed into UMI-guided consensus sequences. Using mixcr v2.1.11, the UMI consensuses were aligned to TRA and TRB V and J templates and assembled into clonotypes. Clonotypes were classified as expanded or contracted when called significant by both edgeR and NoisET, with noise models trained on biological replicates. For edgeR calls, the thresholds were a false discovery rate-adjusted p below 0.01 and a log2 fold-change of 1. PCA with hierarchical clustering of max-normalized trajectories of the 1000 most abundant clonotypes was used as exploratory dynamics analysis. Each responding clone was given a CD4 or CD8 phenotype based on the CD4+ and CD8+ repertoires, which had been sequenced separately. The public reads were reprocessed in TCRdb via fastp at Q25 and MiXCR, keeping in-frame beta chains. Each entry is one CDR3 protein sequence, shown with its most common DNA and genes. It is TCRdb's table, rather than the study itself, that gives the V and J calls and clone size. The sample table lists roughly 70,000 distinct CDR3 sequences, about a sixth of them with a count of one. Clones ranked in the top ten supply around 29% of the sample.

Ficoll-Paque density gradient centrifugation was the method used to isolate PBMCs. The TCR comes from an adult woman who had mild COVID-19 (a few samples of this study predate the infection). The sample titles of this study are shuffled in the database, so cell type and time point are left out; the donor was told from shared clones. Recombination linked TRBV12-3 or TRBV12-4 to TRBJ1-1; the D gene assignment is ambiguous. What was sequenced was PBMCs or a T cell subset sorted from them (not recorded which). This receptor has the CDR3 CASSFGPGDWAFF. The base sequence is TGTGCCAGCAGTTTCGGTCCGGGAGATTGGGCTTTCTTT.